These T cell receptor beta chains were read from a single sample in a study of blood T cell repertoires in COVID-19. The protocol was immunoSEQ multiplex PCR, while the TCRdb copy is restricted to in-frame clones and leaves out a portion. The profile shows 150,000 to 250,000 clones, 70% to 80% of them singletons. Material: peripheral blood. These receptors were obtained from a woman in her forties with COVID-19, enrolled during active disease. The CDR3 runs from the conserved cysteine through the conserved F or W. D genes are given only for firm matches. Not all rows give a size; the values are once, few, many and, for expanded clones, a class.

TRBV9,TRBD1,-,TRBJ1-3,TGTGCCAGCAGCCACACCCGAGGGTTGCGACAGGGCGCTGGAAACACCATATATTTT,CASSHTRGLRQGAGNTIYF
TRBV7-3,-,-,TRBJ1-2,TGTGCCAGCAGCCCTGGGACTCAAGGGATGGGCTACACCTTC,CASSPGTQGMGYTF
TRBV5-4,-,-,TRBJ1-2,TGTGCCAGCAGCTTTATAGGGGGTGGAAGCTATGGCTACACCTTC,CASSFIGGGSYGYTF
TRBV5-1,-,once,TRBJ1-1,TGCGCCAGCAGCAGGAGGGGTGGGGACACTGAAGCTTTCTTT,CASSRRGGDTEAFF
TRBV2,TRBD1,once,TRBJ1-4,TGTGCCAGCAGTGAACAGGGACAGGGTAGCGAAAAACTGTTTTTT,CASSEQGQGSEKLFF
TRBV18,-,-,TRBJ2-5,TGTGCCAGCTCACCACTTCAGGGGTGGCTGCAGGAGACCCAGTACTTC,CASSPLQGWLQETQYF
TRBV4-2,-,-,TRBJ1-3,TGTGCCAGCAGCTCCTCCGGGGGTTACGGGGACACCATATATTTT,CASSSSGGYGDTIYF
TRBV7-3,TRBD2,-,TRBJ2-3,TGTGCCAGCAGCCGCGGGGGGGGCTGGACAGATACGCAGTATTTT,CASSRGGGWTDTQYF
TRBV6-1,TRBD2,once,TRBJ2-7,TGTGCCAGCAGAGAAGGACTAGCGGTCTACTACGAGCAGTACTTC,CASREGLAVYYEQYF
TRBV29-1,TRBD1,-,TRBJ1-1,TGCAGCTCCGAGGTTTTGGGACAGCAGAACACTGAAGCTTTCTTT,CSSEVLGQQNTEAFF
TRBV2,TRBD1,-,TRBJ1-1,TGTGCCAGCAGGCCATCGGTCGGACAGGGGGCGACTGAAGCTTTCTTT,CASRPSVGQGATEAFF
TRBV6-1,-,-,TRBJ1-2,TGTGCCAGCAGTGATGTGGGGGCGGGTGGCTACACCTTC,CASSDVGAGGYTF
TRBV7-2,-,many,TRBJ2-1,TGTGCCAGCAGCTACGCTAGCGATGAGCAGTTCTTC,CASSYASDEQFF
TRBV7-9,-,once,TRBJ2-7,TGTGCCAGCAGCCCCCGGGACTTAGCCTACGAGCAGTACTTC,CASSPRDLAYEQYF
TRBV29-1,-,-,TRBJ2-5,TGCAGCGTTGAAGCCTTTAGAACCTTCGGGGGAATTTTGGCATACCAAGAGACCCAGTACTTC,CSVEAFRTFGGILAYQETQYF
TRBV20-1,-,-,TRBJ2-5,TGCAGTGCGGAGAGAGAGACCCAGTACTTC,CSAERETQYF
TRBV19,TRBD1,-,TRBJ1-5,TGTGCCAGTAGTCACAGGGGTGGTCAGCCCCAGCATTTT,CASSHRGGQPQHF
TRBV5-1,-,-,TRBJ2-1,TGCGCCAGCAGCTCCTCCGGGGTAGTTTCCTACAATGAGCAGTTCTTC,CASSSSGVVSYNEQFF
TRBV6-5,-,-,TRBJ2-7,TGTGCCAGCAGACGCGACAGAGGCGAGCAGTACTTC,CASRRDRGEQYF
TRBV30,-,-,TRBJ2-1,TGTGCCTGGAGTGGGAACGGGAGAATGTACAATGAGCAGTTCTTC,CAWSGNGRMYNEQFF
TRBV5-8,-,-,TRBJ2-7,TGTGCCAGCAGTCAGGGTTACGAGCAGTACTTC,CASSQGYEQYF
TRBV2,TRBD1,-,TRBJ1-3,TGTGCCAGCAGTGTACAGGGGGCGCCTGGAAACACCATATATTTT,CASSVQGAPGNTIYF
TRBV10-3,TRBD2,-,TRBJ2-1,TGTGCCATCAGTGAGGAGCGGGGGGGCCGTGAGCAGTTCTTC,CAISEERGGREQFF
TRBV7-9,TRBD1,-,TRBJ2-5,TGTGCCAGCAGCACCTACCCCAGGGGGTACCAAGAGACCCAGTACTTC,CASSTYPRGYQETQYF
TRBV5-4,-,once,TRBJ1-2,TGTGCCAGCAGCACAGGGACGAGTAACTATGGCTACACCTTC,CASSTGTSNYGYTF
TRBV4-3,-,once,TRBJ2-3,TGCGCCAGCAGCCAAGGTTCACCGGGACTGGGGATCAGCACAGATACGCAGTATTTT,CASSQGSPGLGISTDTQYF
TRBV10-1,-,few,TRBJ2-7,TGCGCCAGCAGTTCTAGTATCGGCGAGCAGTACTTC,CASSSSIGEQYF
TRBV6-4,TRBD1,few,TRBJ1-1,TGTGCCAGCAGTGAGCGACAGGGGTCCACTGAAGCTTTCTTT,CASSERQGSTEAFF
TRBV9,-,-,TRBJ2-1,TGTGCCAGCAGCCCTAAAGGGGGCTACAATGAGCAGTTCTTC,CASSPKGGYNEQFF
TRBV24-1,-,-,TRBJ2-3,TGTGCCACCAGTGACACCCGAGGGGGAGGGGATACGCAGTATTTT,CATSDTRGGGDTQYF
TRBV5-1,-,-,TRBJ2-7,TGCGCCAGCAGCTCGGGACACCGAAACGAGCAGTACTTC,CASSSGHRNEQYF
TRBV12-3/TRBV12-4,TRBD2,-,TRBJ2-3,TGTGCCAGCAGTGCGGGGGGGGCAGATACGCAGTATTTT,CASSAGGADTQYF
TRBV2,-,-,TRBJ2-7,TGTGCCAGCAGTGATTGGGGACACCCTCGGGGAGAGCAGTACTTC,CASSDWGHPRGEQYF
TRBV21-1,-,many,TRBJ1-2,TGTGCCAGCAGCAAAGGGACAGGGGGCGACTTTTATGGCTACACCTTC,CASSKGTGGDFYGYTF
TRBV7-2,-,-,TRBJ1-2,TGTGCCAGCAGCTTAGTACTCGCGGGGCTGGATGGCTACACCTTC,CASSLVLAGLDGYTF
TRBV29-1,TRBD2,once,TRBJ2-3,TGCAGCTTTAGTCCCGGGACTAGCGGGGTCACTAGCACAGATACGCAGTATTTT,CSFSPGTSGVTSTDTQYF
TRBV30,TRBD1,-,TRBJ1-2,TGTGCCTGTTATCGGACAGGGACTAACTATGGCTACACCTTC,CACYRTGTNYGYTF
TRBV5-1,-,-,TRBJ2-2,TGCGCCAGCAGCTTGGGTGGGACATCGAACACCGGGGAGCTGTTTTTT,CASSLGGTSNTGELFF
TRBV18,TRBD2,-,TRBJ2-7,TGTGCCAGCTCACCCGTTGGACTAGCGGGAGGGGAGCAGTACTTC,CASSPVGLAGGEQYF
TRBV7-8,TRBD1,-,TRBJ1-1,TGTGCCAGCAGCCCTAAGGGGACAGGGAGGATGAACACTGAAGCTTTCTTT,CASSPKGTGRMNTEAFF
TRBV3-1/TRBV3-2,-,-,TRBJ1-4,TGTGCCAGCAGCCCCGCCGGGTTAAGTCGCGCCTTTAATGAAAAACTGTTTTTT,CASSPAGLSRAFNEKLFF
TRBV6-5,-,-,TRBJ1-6,TGTGCCTCCCTATGGACAGCGAATTCACCCCTCCACTTT,CASLWTANSPLHF
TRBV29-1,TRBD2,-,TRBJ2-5,TGCAGCGTGGCCACTAGCGGGGTTTTTGAGACCCAGTACTTC,CSVATSGVFETQYF
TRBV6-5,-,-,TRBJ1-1,TGTGCCAGCAGTCTAAGGGAGGGAGACACTGAAGCTTTCTTT,CASSLREGDTEAFF
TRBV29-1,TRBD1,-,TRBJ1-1,TGCAGCGTAGACAGGGGATGGGGCACTGAAGCTTTCTTT,CSVDRGWGTEAFF
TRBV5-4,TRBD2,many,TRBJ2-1,TGTGCCAGCAGCTTTGTTGCGGGAGACTACAATGAGCAGTTCTTC,CASSFVAGDYNEQFF
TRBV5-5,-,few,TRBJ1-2,TGTGCCAGCAGCTTGTCGGACATAAGTCTTAACTATGGCTACACCTTC,CASSLSDISLNYGYTF
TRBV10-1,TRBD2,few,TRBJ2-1,TGCGCCAGCAGTGAAACTAGCGGGACGGGTGAGCAGTTCTTC,CASSETSGTGEQFF
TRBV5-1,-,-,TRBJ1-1,TGCGCCAGCAGCTTAATTGTGGGGAGCCAGAACACTGAAGCTTTCTTT,CASSLIVGSQNTEAFF
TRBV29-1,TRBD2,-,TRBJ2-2,TGCAGCGTCTCTGAGAGCGGGAGTTCGGGGGAGCTGTTTTTT,CSVSESGSSGELFF